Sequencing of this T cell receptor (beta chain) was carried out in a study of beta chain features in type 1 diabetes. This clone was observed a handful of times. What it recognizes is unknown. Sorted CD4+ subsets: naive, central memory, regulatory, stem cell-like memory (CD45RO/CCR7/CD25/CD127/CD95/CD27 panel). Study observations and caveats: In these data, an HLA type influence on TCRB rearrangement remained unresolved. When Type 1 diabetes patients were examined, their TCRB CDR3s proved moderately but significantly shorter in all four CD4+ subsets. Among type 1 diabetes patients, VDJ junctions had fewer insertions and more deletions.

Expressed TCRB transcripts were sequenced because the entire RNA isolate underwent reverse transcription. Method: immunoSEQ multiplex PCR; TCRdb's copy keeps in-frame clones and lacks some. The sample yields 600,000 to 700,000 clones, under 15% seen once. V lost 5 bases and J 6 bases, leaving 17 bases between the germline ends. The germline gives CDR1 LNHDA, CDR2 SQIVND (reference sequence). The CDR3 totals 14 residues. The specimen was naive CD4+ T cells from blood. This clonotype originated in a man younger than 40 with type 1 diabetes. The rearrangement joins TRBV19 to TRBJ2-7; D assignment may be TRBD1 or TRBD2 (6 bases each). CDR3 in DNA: TGTGCCAGTAGTGGCGGGACAATCCCGGCCGAGCAGTACTTC. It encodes CASSGGTIPAEQYF.